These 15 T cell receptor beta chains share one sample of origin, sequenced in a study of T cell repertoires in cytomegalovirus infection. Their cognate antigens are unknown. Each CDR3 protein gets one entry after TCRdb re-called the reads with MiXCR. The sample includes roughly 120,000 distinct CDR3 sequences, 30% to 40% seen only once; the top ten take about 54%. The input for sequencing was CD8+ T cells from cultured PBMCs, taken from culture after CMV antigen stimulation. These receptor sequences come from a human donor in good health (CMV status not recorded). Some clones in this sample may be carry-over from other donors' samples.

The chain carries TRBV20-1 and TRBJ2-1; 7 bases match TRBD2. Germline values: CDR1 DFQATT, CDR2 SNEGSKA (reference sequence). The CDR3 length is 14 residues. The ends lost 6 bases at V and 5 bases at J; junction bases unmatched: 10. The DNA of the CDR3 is TGCAGTGCGCCCTTTTCGGGGAGGGACAATGAGCAGTTCTTC. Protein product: CSAPFSGRDNEQFF.

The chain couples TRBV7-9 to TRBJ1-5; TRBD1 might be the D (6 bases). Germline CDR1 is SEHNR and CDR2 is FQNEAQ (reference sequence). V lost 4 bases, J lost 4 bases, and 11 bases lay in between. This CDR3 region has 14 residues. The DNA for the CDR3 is TGTGCCAGCAGCTCGGGAGGGGGGAATCAGCCCCAGCATTTT. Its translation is CASSSGGGNQPQHF.

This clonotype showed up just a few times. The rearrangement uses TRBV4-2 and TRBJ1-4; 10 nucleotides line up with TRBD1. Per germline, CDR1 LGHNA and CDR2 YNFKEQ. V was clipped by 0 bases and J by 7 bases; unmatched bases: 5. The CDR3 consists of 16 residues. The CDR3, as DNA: TGTGCCAGCAGCCAAGACTGGGACAGGGGAGGTGAAAAACTGTTTTTT. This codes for CASSQDWDRGGEKLFF.

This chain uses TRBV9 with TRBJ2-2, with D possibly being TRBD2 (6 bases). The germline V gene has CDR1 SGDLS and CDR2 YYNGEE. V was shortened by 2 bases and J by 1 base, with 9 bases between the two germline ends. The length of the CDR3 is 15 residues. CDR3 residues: CASSVSGVNTGELFF. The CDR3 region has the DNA TGTGCCAGCAGCGTTAGCGGCGTGAACACCGGGGAGCTGTTTTTT.

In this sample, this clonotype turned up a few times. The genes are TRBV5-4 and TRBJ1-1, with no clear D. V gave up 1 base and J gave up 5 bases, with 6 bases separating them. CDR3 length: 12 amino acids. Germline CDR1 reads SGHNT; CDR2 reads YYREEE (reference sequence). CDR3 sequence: CASSLSATEAFF. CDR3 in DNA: TGTGCCAGCAGCTTGTCAGCGACTGAAGCTTTCTTT.

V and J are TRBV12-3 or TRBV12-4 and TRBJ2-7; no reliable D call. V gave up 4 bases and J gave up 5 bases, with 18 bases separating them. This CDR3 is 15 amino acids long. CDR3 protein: CASSSHTATSDEQYF. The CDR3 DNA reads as TGTGCCAGCAGTTCCCACACGGCGACCAGCGACGAGCAGTACTTC.

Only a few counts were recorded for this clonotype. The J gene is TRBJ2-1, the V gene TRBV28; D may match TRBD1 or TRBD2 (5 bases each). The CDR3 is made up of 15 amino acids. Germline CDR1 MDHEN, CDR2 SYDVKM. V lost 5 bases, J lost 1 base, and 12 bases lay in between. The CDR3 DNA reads TGTGCCAGCAGTGGGACGCCTGCTTCCTACAATGAGCAGTTCTTC. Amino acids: CASSGTPASYNEQFF.

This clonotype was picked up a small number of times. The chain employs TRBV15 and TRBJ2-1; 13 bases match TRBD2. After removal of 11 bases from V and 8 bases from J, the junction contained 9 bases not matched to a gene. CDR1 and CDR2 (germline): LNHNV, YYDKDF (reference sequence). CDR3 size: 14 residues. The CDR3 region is CAARTSGGDYEQFF. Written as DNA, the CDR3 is TGTGCCGCACGGACTAGCGGGGGAGATTATGAGCAGTTCTTC.

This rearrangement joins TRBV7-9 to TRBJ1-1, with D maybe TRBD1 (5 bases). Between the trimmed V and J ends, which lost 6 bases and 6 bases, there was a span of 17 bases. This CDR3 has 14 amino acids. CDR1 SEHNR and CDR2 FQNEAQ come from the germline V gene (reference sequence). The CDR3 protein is CASSQARQGPEAFF. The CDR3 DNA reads TGTGCCAGCAGTCAGGCCCGGCAGGGCCCTGAAGCTTTCTTT.

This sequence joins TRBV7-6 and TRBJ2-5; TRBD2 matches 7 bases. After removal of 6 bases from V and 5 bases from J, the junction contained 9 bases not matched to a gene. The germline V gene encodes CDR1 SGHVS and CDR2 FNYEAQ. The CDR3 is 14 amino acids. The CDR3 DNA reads TGTGCCAGCAGTATCACTAGCGCGGCGGAGACCCAGTACTTC. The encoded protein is CASSITSAAETQYF.

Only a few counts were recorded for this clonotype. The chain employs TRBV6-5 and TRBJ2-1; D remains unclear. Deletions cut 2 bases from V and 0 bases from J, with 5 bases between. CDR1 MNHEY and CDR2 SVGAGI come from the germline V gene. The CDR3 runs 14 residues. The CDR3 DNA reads TGTGCCAGCAGTTACCTTAGCTCCTACAATGAGCAGTTCTTC. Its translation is CASSYLSSYNEQFF.

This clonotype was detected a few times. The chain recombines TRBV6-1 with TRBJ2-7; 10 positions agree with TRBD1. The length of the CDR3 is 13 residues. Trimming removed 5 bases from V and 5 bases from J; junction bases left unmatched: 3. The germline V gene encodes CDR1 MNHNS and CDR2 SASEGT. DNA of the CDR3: TGTGCCAGCAGTCAGACAGGGGGCCACGAGCAGTACTTC. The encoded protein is CASSQTGGHEQYF.

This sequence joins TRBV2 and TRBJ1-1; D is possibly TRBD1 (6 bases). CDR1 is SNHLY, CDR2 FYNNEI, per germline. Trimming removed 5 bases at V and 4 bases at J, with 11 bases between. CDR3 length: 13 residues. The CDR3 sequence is CASSNRGGTEAFF. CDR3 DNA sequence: TGTGCCAGCAGTAACCGAGGGGGCACTGAAGCTTTCTTT.

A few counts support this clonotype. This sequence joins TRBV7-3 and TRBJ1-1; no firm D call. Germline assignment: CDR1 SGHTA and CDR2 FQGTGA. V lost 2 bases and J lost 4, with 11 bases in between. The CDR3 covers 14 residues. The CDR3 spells CASSLEGSFTEAFF. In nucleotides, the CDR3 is TGTGCCAGCAGCTTAGAAGGGAGTTTCACTGAAGCTTTCTTT.

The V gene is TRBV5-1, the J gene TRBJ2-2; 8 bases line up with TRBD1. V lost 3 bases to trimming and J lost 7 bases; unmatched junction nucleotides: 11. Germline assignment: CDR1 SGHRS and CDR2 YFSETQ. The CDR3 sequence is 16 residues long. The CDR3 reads CASSSAGQGSSGELFF. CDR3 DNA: TGCGCCAGCAGCTCAGCTGGACAGGGTTCGAGCGGGGAGCTGTTTTTT. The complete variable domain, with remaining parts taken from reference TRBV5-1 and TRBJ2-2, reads KAGVTQTPRYLIKTRGQQVTLSCSPISGHRSVSWYQQTPGQGLQFLFEYFSETQRNKGNFPGRFSGRQFSNSRSEMNVSTLELGDSALYLCASSSAGQGSSGELFFGEGSRLTVL.